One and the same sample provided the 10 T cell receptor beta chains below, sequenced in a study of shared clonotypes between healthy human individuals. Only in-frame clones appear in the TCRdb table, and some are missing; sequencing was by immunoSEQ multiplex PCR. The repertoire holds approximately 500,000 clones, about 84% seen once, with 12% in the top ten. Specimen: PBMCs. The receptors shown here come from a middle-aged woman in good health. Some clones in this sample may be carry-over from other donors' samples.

As DNA, the CDR3 is TGTGCCAGCAGCCAGTACGGACTAGCGGGAGAAGATACGCAGTATTTT. Translating gives CASSQYGLAGEDTQYF. The chain links TRBV4-2 to TRBJ2-3; 13 nucleotides line up with TRBD2. Germline CDR1 LGHNA, CDR2 YNFKEQ. After removal of 3 bases from V and 5 bases from J, the junction contained 5 bases not matched to a gene. This CDR3 region has 16 residues.

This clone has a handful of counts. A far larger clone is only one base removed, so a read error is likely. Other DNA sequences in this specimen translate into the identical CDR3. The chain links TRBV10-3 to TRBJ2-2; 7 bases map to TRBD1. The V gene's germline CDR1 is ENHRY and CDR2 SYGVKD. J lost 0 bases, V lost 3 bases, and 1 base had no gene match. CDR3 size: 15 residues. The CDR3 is CAISDGTANTGELFF. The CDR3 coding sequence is TGTGCCATCAGTGACGGGACAGCGAACACCGGGGAGCTGTTTTTT.

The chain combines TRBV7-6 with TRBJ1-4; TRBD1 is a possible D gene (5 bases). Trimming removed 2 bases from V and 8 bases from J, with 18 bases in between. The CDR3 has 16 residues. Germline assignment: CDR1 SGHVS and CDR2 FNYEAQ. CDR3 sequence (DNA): TGTGCCAGCAGCTTATTTACCCGGGGGGGACGGGAAAAACTGTTTTTT. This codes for CASSLFTRGGREKLFF.

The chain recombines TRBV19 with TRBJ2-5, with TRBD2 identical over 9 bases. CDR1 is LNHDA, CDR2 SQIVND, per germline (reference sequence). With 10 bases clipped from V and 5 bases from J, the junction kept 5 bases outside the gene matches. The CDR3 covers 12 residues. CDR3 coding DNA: TGTGCCACCGGGGCGGGAGGGGAGACCCAGTACTTC. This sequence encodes CATGAGGETQYF. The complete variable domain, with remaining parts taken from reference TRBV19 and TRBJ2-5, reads DGGITQSPKYLFRKEGQNVTLSCEQNLNHDAMYWYRQDPGQGLRLIYYSQIVNDFQKGDIAEGYSVSREKKESFPLTVTSAQKNPTAFYLCATGAGGETQYFGPGTRLLVL.

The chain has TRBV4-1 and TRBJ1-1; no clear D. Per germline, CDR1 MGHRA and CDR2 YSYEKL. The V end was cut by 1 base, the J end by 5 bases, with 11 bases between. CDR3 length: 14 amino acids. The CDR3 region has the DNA TGCGCCAGCAGCCAAGCTGGCGGGATTACTGAAGCTTTCTTT. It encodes CASSQAGGITEAFF.

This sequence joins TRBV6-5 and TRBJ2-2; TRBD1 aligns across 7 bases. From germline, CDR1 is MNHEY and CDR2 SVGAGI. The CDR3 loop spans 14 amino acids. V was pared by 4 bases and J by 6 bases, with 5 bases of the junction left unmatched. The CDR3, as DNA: TGTGCCAGCAGTTCGCCACAGGGGCCCGGGGAGCTGTTTTTT. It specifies CASSSPQGPGELFF.

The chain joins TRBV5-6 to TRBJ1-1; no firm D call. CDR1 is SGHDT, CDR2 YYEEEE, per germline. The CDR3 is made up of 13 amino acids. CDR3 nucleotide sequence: TGTGCTAAGCCCCGTAAGAAACCCCCTGAAGCTTTCTTT. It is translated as CAKPRKKPPEAFF.

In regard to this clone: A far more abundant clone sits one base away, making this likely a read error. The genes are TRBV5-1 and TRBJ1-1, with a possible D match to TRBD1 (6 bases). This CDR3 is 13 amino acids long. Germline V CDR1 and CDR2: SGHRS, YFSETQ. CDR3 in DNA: TGCGCCAGCAGCTTGCGTGGGGGCCTTGAAGCTCTCTTT. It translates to CASSLRGGLEALF.

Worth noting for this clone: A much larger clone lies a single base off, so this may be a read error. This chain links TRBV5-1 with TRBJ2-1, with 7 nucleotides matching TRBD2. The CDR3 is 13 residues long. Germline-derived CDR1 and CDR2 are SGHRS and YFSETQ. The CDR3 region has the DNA TGCGCCAGCAGCCCCCTAGCGGCCAATGATCAGTTCTTC. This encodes CASSPLAANDQFF.

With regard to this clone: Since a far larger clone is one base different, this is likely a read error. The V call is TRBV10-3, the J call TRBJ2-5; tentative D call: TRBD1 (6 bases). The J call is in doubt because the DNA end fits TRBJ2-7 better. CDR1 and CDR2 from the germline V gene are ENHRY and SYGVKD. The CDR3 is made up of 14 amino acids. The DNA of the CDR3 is TGTGCCAGCACCCTGGACAGCGTCACCTACGAGCAGTACTTC. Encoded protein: CASTLDSVTYEQYF.